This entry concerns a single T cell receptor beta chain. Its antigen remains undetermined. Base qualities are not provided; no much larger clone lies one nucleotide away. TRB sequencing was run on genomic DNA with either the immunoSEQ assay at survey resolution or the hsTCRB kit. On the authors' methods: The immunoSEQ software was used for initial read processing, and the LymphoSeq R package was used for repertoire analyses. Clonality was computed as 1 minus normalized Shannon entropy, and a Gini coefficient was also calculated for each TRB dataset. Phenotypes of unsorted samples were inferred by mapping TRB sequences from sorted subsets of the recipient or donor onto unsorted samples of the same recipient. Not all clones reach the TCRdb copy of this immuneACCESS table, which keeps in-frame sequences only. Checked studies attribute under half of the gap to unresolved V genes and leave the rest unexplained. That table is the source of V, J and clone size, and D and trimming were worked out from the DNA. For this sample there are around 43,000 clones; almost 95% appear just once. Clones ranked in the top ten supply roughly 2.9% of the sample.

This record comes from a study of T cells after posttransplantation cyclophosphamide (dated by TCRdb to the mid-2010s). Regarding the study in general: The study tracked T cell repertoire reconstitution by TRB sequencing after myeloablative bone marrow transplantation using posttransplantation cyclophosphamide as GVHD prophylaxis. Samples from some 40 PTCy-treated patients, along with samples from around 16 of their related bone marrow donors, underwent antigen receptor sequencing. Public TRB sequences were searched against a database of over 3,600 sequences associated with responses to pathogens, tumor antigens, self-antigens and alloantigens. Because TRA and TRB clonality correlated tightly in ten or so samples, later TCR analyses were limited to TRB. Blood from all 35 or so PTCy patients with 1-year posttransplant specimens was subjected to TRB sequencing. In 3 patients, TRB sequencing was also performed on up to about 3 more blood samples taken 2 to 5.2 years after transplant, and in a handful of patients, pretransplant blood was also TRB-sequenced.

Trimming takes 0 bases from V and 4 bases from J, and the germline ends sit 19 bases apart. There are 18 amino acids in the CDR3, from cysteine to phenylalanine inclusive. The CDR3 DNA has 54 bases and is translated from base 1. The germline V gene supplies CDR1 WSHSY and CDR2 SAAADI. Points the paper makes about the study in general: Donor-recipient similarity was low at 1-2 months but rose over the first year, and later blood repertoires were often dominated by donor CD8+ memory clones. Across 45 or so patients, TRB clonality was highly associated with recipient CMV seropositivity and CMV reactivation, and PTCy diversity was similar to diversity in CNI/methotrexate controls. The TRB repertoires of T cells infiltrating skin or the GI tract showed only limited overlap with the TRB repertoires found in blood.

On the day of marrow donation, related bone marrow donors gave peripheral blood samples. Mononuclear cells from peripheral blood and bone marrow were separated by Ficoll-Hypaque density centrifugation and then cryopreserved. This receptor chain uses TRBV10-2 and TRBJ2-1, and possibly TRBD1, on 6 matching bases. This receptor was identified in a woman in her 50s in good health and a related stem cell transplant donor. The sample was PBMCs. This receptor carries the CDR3 CASSESAEQGIRYNEQFF. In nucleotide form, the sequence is TGCGCCAGCAGTGAGTCAGCCGAACAGGGTATTCGGTACAATGAGCAGTTCTTC.